The 32 T cell receptor beta chains below come from one sample, sequenced in a study of blood T cell repertoires in COVID-19. The protocol was immunoSEQ multiplex PCR, while the TCRdb copy is restricted to in-frame clones and leaves out a portion. The profile shows 310,000 or so clones, approximately 90% of them singletons. The sample was PBMCs or T cells enriched from blood (not recorded which). These receptors all come from a woman between 40 and 55 years old who had recovered from COVID-19.

The rearrangement links TRBV5-8 to TRBJ1-5; D possibly corresponds to TRBD1 (5 bases). CDR3 length: 14 amino acids. In germline, CDR1 is SGHTS, CDR2 YDEGEE. The ends were cut back, 2 bases at V and 6 bases at J, with 12 bases in the middle. The CDR3 bases are TGTGCCAGCAGCTTAAGGACAAAGGTTCAGCCCCAGCATTTT. Protein: CASSLRTKVQPQHF.

CDR3 DNA sequence: TGTGCCAGCAGCTTAGCCCTACAGGGAAGGAACACTGAAGCTTTCTTT. Amino acids: CASSLALQGRNTEAFF. This rearrangement joins TRBV11-2 to TRBJ1-1, with D possibly being TRBD1 (6 bases). This CDR3 is 16 amino acids long. Trimming removed 1 base from V and 1 base from J, with 13 bases in between. CDR1 is SGHAT, CDR2 FQNNGV, per germline.

The chain is built from TRBV25-1 and TRBJ1-1, with D hard to call. Germline assignment: CDR1 MGHDK and CDR2 SYGVNS. V lost 2 bases to trimming and J lost 1 base, with 11 bases between them. The CDR3 has 15 amino acids. CDR3 loop: CASSELSGPNTEAFF. The CDR3 region has the DNA TGTGCCAGCAGTGAACTATCTGGGCCGAACACTGAAGCTTTCTTT.

In this sample, this clone turned up a few times. This rearrangement joins TRBV15 to TRBJ1-2; D is ambiguous. V lost 3 bases and J lost 4, with 12 bases in between. The CDR3 contains 14 residues. Germline CDR1 is LNHNV and CDR2 is YYDKDF (reference sequence). Here the CDR3 reads CATSRGRQAYGYTF. The CDR3 coding sequence is TGTGCCACCAGCAGGGGGAGGCAGGCCTATGGCTACACCTTC.

The chain links TRBV5-1 to TRBJ1-2; D is ambiguous. The V and J ends lost 4 bases and 8 bases respectively, with 18 bases between them. CDR3 length: 14 amino acids. Germline CDR1 SGHRS, CDR2 YFSETQ. CDR3 residues: CASSLDFVTGGYTF. DNA of the CDR3: TGCGCCAGCAGCCTCGACTTTGTTACGGGGGGCTACACCTTC.

This sequence joins TRBV24-1 and TRBJ1-5; D unclear. V shed 2 bases and J shed 4 bases, with 11 bases lying between them. This CDR3 spans 15 amino acids. The germline CDR1 and CDR2 sequences are KGHDR and SFDVKD. The CDR3 DNA follows: TGTGCCACCAGTGATTCCTGGGAGCCGAATCAGCCCCAGCATTTT. This codes for CATSDSWEPNQPQHF.

This rearrangement joins TRBV7-9 to TRBJ2-5, with D perhaps matching TRBD2 (5 bases). This CDR3 has 15 residues. Deletions cut 11 bases from V and 1 base from J, with 20 bases between. CDR1 is SEHNR and CDR2 is FQNEAQ in the germline V gene (reference sequence). In DNA form, the CDR3 reads TGTGCCGGAGCCCCTTTCGAGGGTCCCCAAGAGACCCAGTACTTC. Encoded protein: CAGAPFEGPQETQYF.

The chain couples TRBV10-2 to TRBJ1-2, with D unclear. Germline lookup yields CDR1 WSHSY and CDR2 SAAADI. This CDR3 comprises 12 residues. V shed 5 bases and J shed 4 bases, with 8 bases lying between them. In DNA form, the CDR3 reads TGCGCCAGCAGTCCTACAGTCTATGGCTACACCTTC. It yields the protein CASSPTVYGYTF.

The V call is TRBV13, the J call TRBJ1-1, with 8 positions matching TRBD1. CDR1 and CDR2 (germline): PRHDT, FYEKMQ (reference sequence). V trimming: 5 bases; J trimming: 4 bases; junction bases outside the gene matches: 9. This CDR3 spans 15 amino acids. For the CDR3, the DNA is TGTGCCAGCAGCGCCCCCCGACAGGGGTTCACTGAAGCTTTCTTT. Translated, it gives CASSAPRQGFTEAFF.

V and J are TRBV7-3 and TRBJ2-5, with TRBD2 identical over 10 bases. The CDR3 contains 15 residues. Germline V CDR1 and CDR2: SGHTA, FQGTGA. J lost 2 bases, V lost 3 bases, and 3 bases had no gene match. The CDR3 reads CASSFSGGPQETQYF. DNA for the CDR3: TGTGCCAGCAGCTTTAGCGGGGGGCCGCAAGAGACCCAGTACTTC. Together with reference TRBV7-3 and TRBJ2-5, the CDR3 gives the full variable domain: GAGVSQTPSNKVTEKGKYVELRCDPISGHTALYWYRQSLGQGPEFLIYFQGTGAADDSGLPNDRFFAVRPEGSVSTLKIQRTERGDSAVYLCASSFSGGPQETQYFGPGTRLLVL.

The chain combines TRBV18 with TRBJ2-2; the match to TRBD1 covers 11 bases. The trim removed 1 base at V and 7 bases at J, leaving 2 bases unmatched. The V gene's germline CDR1 is KGHSH and CDR2 LQKENI. CDR3 length equals 15 residues. The CDR3: CASSPRDRGVGELFF. The CDR3 DNA reads TGTGCCAGCTCACCACGGGACAGGGGGGTCGGGGAGCTGTTTTTT.

The J gene is TRBJ1-1, the V gene TRBV7-9; TRBD1 matches at 7 bases. With V trimmed by 7 bases and J by 0 bases, 8 bases remained unmatched. Per the germline V gene, CDR1 is SEHNR and CDR2 is FQNEAQ (reference sequence). The CDR3 runs to 15 residues. CDR3 sequence reads: CASNLLGQMNTEAFF. CDR3 sequence (DNA): TGTGCCAGCAACCTATTGGGACAGATGAACACTGAAGCTTTCTTT. Using reference TRBV7-9 and TRBJ1-1 for the parts outside the CDR3, the full variable domain is DTGVSQNPRHKITKRGQNVTFRCDPISEHNRLYWYRQTLGQGPEFLTYFQNEAQLEKSRLLSDRFSAERPKGSFSTLEIQRTEQGDSAMYLCASNLLGQMNTEAFFGQGTRLTVV.

The chain links TRBV11-2 to TRBJ1-1, with D unresolved. Trimming cost V 1 base and J 5 bases, with 8 bases left between them. The germline V gene encodes CDR1 SGHAT and CDR2 FQNNGV. There are 13 residues in the CDR3. This chain's CDR3 is CASSLGPGTEAFF. Written as DNA, the CDR3 is TGTGCCAGCAGCTTAGGTCCGGGGACTGAAGCTTTCTTT.

The chain employs TRBV7-3 and TRBJ1-3; possibly TRBD1 for D (5 bases). The ends were cut back, 4 bases at V and 0 bases at J, with 10 bases in the middle. The CDR3 runs to 15 residues. From germline, CDR1 is SGHTA and CDR2 FQGTGA. As DNA, the CDR3 is TGTGCCAGCAGCTACAGGAAATCCTCTGGAAACACCATATATTTT. Residues: CASSYRKSSGNTIYF.

The V gene is TRBV7-3, the J gene TRBJ1-1; D remains unclear. The germline V and J ends were trimmed by 3 bases and 4 bases, with 9 bases remaining between them. The CDR3 extends over 13 amino acids. Germline V CDR1 and CDR2: SGHTA, FQGTGA. CDR3 nucleotides: TGTGCCAGCAGCTTGAGGGAGGGCACTGAAGCTTTCTTT. Encoded protein: CASSLREGTEAFF. Based on the CDR3 plus reference TRBV7-3 and TRBJ1-1, the full variable domain is GAGVSQTPSNKVTEKGKYVELRCDPISGHTALYWYRQSLGQGPEFLIYFQGTGAADDSGLPNDRFFAVRPEGSVSTLKIQRTERGDSAVYLCASSLREGTEAFFGQGTRLTVV.

The gene calls are TRBV6-5 and TRBJ2-3; 11 bases match TRBD1. Germline V CDR1 and CDR2: MNHEY, SVGAGI. This CDR3 spans 15 amino acids. The V segment lost 7 bases and the J segment 6 bases; nucleotides outside the gene matches: 9. The CDR3: CASNSRDRGSDTQYF. For the CDR3, the DNA is TGTGCCAGCAACTCCAGGGACAGGGGGAGTGATACGCAGTATTTT.

V is TRBV15 and J is TRBJ2-7, with D possibly being TRBD2 (5 bases). The CDR3 is made up of 15 amino acids. The germline gives CDR1 LNHNV, CDR2 YYDKDF (reference sequence). Deletions cut 4 bases from V and 2 bases from J, with 15 bases between. Written as DNA, the CDR3 is TGTGCCACCAGCAACGACCTCACAGCGGCCTACGAGCAGTACTTC. As protein: CATSNDLTAAYEQYF.

V is TRBV6-2 or TRBV6-3 and J is TRBJ2-1; 11 positions match TRBD2. The CDR3 has 16 residues. Germline lookup yields CDR1 MNHEY and CDR2 SVGEGT. Trimming at V came to 6 bases and at J to 8 bases, leaving 12 bases not matched to a gene. CDR3 bases: TGTGCCAGCAGCTTGGGGACTAGCGGAGCACTCGATGAGCAGTTCTTC. Residues: CASSLGTSGALDEQFF.

J is TRBJ2-5 and V is TRBV11-3, with 9 bases fitting TRBD1. The germline gives CDR1 SGHNT, CDR2 YENEEA. The V gene end was trimmed by 5 bases and the J gene end by 3 bases; junction bases not matched to a gene: 1. The CDR3 extends over 13 amino acids. In DNA, the CDR3 is TGTGCCAGCAGCCGGGACAGGGAAGAGACCCAGTACTTC. Amino acids: CASSRDREETQYF.

The rearrangement links TRBV18 to TRBJ2-7; TRBD2 is a possible D gene (5 bases). Between the trimmed V and J ends, which lost 3 bases and 5 bases, there was a span of 20 bases. Germline V gene lookup returns CDR1 KGHSH and CDR2 LQKENI. CDR3 length equals 16 residues. The CDR3 coding sequence is TGTGCCAGCTCACCGCTCCGGGGAACAGAGTGGGACGAGCAGTACTTC. Translation: CASSPLRGTEWDEQYF.

As for this clone: The conserved closing phenylalanine or tryptophan is absent in this CDR3, likely reflecting a read error. The DNA is left out, because the CDR3 cannot be placed on it with certainty; the CDR3 is given as TCRdb lists it. The chain links TRBV24-1 to TRBJ1-1; TRBD1 is taken as the D call from the table, unchecked against the DNA. The germline CDR1 and CDR2 sequences are KGHDR and SFDVKD. The CDR3 has 10 residues if both end residues are counted. CDR3 sequence reads: CATSDRTGGH.

For the CDR3, the DNA is TGTGCCAGCAGTCCCGGGGTAGCGGGCACCGGGGAGCTGTTTTTT. This encodes CASSPGVAGTGELFF. The V call is TRBV6-5, the J call TRBJ2-2; TRBD2 matches 7 bases. V shed 5 bases and J 4 bases; nucleotides not matched to a gene: 7. The CDR3 contains 15 residues. Germline CDR1 reads MNHEY; CDR2 reads SVGAGI.

The chain joins TRBV28 to TRBJ2-2; D unclear. Trimming pared 6 bases from V and 2 bases from J, leaving 7 bases between. This CDR3 contains 13 residues. Germline CDR1 and CDR2: MDHEN and SYDVKM. This CDR3 reads CASRNTNTGELFF. The CDR3 DNA sequence: TGTGCCAGCAGGAATACTAACACCGGGGAGCTGTTTTTT.

The V call is TRBV28, the J call TRBJ1-2; D uncertain. The CDR3 extends over 13 amino acids. CDR1 MDHEN and CDR2 SYDVKM come from the germline V gene. The V end lost 5 bases, the J end lost 1 base, and 8 bases lay between the germline ends. CDR3: CASSNTDNYGYTF. Written as DNA, the CDR3 is TGTGCCAGCAGTAACACAGATAACTATGGCTACACCTTC.

The V call is TRBV21-1, the J call TRBJ1-2. TRBV21-1 is given as a pseudogene. CDR3 length: 16 amino acids. The CDR3 bases are TGTGCCAGCAGCAAAGCCTTAGTAGAAACCACTTCTGGCTACACCTTC. Protein: CASSKALVETTSGYTF.

The chain combines TRBV27 with TRBJ2-7; a possible D gene is TRBD2 (5 bases). CDR1 is MNHEY, CDR2 SMNVEV, per germline (reference sequence). V was clipped by 3 bases and J by 7 bases, with 16 bases between them. This CDR3 has 14 residues. CDR3 nucleotide sequence: TGTGCCAGCAGTTTCGAGACCGCCCGGGGAGAGCAGTACTTC. Translated, it gives CASSFETARGEQYF.

This rearrangement joins TRBV19 to TRBJ2-1, with 9 bases lining up with TRBD2. V was clipped by 3 bases and J by 9 bases; unmatched bases: 6. Germline V gene data show CDR1 as LNHDA and CDR2 as SQIVND (reference sequence). CDR3 length: 14 residues. CDR3 loop: CASSISTSGGEQFF. Written as DNA, the CDR3 is TGTGCCAGTAGTATTTCGACTAGCGGCGGTGAGCAGTTCTTC.

This clone was counted a single time. DNA of the CDR3: TGTGCCAGCAGCCAAGATGGCCGTCCGGAAAAACTGTTTTTT. Translation: CASSQDGRPEKLFF. The chain employs TRBV14 and TRBJ1-4; no reliable D call. The CDR3 loop spans 14 amino acids. The V end lost 0 bases, the J end lost 8 bases, and 10 bases lay between the germline ends. Germline CDR1 SGHDN, CDR2 FVKESK.

This chain uses TRBV5-1 with TRBJ1-2; possible D gene TRBD1, 6 bases. Trimming took off 7 bases at V and 3 bases at J, with 16 bases between the two ends. This CDR3 contains 14 residues. Germline V CDR1 and CDR2: SGHRS, YFSETQ. The CDR3 spells CASSAGAAHYGYTF. For the CDR3, the DNA is TGCGCCAGCTCCGCGGGGGCAGCCCACTATGGCTACACCTTC.

This clone was seen at least ten times. The rearrangement joins TRBV27 to TRBJ2-5; 8 bases agree with TRBD2. Per germline, CDR1 MNHEY and CDR2 SMNVEV (reference sequence). CDR3 length: 17 amino acids. Trimming took 3 bases from V and 2 from J; bases not matched to a gene: 11. CDR3 nucleotide sequence: TGTGCCAGCAGTTTGAACGGGGGGGCCGGGGGACAAGAGACCCAGTACTTC. Its translation: CASSLNGGAGGQETQYF.

Details on this clone: Other DNA sequences in this sample translate to the same CDR3. The gene calls are TRBV2 and TRBJ2-5; no definite D call. The germline V gene has CDR1 SNHLY and CDR2 FYNNEI. The ends were cut back, 2 bases at V and 5 bases at J, with 3 bases in the middle. The CDR3 runs 11 residues. For the CDR3, the DNA is TGTGCCAGCAGTGAACGGGAGACCCAGTACTTC. As protein: CASSERETQYF. Using reference TRBV2 and TRBJ2-5 for the parts outside the CDR3, the full variable domain is EPEVTQTPSHQVTQMGQEVILRCVPISNHLYFYWYRQILGQKVEFLVSFYNNEISEKSEIFDDQFSVERPDGSNFTLKIRSTKLEDSAMYFCASSERETQYFGPGTRLLVL.

The rearrangement links TRBV15 to TRBJ1-1; unclear D gene. V was shortened by 0 bases and J by 5 bases, with 13 bases between the two germline ends. The CDR3 extends over 15 amino acids. Germline-derived CDR1 and CDR2 are LNHNV and YYDKDF (reference sequence). The CDR3 protein is CATSREIITGTEAFF. The CDR3 DNA follows: TGTGCCACCAGCAGAGAGATCATTACGGGGACTGAAGCTTTCTTT.